The source of this T cell receptor beta chain is a study of blood T cell repertoires in COVID-19. Study overall: Acute and convalescent COVID-19 samples came from the United States, Italy and Spain. In each case, the material was cDNA or gDNA derived from T cells, B-cell-depleted T cells, or PBMCs.

Those enrolled, adults aged roughly 18 to 95 years, came from about two dozen US areas. TCRdb's copy holds only in-frame clones and misses some; the assay was immunoSEQ multiplex PCR. The sample includes over 200,000 clones, 70% to 90% of them seen just once. The junction had 9 bases not matched to a gene; V was cut back by 3 bases and J by 8 bases. CDR3 length: 15 residues. The germline V gene has CDR1 SGDLS and CDR2 YYNGEE. The sample comprised PBMCs or T cells enriched from blood (not recorded which). The chain joins TRBV9 to TRBJ2-1; 9 positions match TRBD1. The receptor was derived from a woman aged 50 to 65 in a cohort exposed to, infected with or recovered from COVID-19 (not recorded which). CDR3 residues: CASSGKPDRGYEQFF. The CDR3 DNA reads as TGTGCCAGCAGCGGAAAACCGGACAGGGGCTATGAGCAGTTCTTC.